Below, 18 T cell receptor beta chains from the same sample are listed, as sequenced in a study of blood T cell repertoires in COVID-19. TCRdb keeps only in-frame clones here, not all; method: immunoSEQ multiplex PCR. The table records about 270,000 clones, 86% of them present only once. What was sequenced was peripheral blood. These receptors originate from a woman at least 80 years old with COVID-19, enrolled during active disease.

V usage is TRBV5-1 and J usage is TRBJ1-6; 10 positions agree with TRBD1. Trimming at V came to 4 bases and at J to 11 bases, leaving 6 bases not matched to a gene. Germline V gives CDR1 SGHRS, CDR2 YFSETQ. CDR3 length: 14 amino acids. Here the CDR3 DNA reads TGCGCCAGCAGCGATCAGGGACAGGGGACACCCCTCCACTTT. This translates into CASSDQGQGTPLHF.

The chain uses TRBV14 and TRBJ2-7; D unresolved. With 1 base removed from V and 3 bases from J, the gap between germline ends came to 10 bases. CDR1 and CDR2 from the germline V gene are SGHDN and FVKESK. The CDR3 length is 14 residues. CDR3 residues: CASSQVVAYYEQYV. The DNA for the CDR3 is TGTGCCAGCAGCCAAGTAGTTGCTTACTACGAGCAGTACGTC.

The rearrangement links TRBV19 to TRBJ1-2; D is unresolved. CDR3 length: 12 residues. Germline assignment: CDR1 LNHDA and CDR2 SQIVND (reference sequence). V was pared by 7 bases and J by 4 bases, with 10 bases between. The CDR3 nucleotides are TGTGCCAGTACCCCGGGGTTCTATGGCTACACCTTC. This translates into CASTPGFYGYTF.

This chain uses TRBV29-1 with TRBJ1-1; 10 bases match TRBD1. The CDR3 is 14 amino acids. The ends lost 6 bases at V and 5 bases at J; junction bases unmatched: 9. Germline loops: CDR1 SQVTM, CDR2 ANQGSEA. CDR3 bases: TGCAGCGTCGTACCGGGACAGGGGCTTACTGAAGCTTTCTTT. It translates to CSVVPGQGLTEAFF.

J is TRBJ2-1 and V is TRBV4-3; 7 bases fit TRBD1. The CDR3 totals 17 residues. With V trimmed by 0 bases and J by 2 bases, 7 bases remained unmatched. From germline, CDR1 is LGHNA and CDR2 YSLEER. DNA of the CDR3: TGCGCCAGCAGCCAAGATTGGAGTCAGGGGGCCTACAATGAGCAGTTCTTC. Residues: CASSQDWSQGAYNEQFF.

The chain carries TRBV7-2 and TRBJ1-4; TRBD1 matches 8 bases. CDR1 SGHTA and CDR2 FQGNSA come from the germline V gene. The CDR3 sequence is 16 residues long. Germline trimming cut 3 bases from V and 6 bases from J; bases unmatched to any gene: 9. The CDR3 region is CASSFATGGGYEKLFF. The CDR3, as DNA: TGTGCCAGCAGCTTTGCTACAGGGGGAGGTTATGAAAAACTGTTTTTT.

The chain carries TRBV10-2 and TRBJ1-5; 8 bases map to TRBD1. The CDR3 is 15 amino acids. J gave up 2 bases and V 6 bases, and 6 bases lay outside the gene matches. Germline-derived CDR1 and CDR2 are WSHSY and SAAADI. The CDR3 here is CASSDRGFGNQPQHF. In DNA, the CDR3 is TGCGCCAGCAGCGACAGGGGATTCGGCAATCAGCCCCAGCATTTT.

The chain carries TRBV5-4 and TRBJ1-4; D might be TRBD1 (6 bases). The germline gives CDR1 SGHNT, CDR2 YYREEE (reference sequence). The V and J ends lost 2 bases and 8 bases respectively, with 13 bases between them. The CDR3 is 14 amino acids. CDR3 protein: CASSLTGTGEKLFF. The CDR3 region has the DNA TGTGCCAGCAGCTTAACAGGGACGGGAGAAAAACTGTTTTTT.

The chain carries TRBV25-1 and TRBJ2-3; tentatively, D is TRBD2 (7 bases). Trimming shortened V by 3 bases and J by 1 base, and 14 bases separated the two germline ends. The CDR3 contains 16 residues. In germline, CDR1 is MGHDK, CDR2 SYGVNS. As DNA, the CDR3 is TGTGCCAGCAGTGACTACAGGGCGGGGGGCACAGATACGCAGTATTTT. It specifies CASSDYRAGGTDTQYF.

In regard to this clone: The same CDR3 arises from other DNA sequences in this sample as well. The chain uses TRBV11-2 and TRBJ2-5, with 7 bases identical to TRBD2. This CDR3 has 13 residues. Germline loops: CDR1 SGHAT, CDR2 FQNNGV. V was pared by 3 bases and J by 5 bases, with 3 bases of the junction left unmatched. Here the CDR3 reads CASSFWGGETQYF. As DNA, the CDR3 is TGTGCCAGCAGCTTTTGGGGGGGGGAGACCCAGTACTTC.

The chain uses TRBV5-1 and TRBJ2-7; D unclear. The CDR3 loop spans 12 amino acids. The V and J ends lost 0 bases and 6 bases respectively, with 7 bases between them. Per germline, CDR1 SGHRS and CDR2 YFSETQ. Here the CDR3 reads CASSLETGEQYF. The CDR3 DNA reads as TGCGCCAGCAGCTTGGAGACGGGCGAGCAGTACTTC.

The CDR3 region is CASSFGTSGGAYEQYF. CDR3 DNA: TGTGCCAGCAGCTTTGGGACTAGCGGGGGGGCGTACGAGCAGTACTTC. V and J are TRBV12-1 and TRBJ2-7; the table's D call, TRBD2, was not checked against the DNA. TRBV12-1 is given as a pseudogene. The CDR3 runs 16 residues.

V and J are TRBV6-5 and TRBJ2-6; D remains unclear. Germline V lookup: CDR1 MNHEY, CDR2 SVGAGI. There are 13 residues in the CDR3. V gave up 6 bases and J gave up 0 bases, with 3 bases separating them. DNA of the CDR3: TGTGCCAGCAGGAGCTCTGGGGCCAACGTCCTGACTTTC. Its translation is CASRSSGANVLTF.

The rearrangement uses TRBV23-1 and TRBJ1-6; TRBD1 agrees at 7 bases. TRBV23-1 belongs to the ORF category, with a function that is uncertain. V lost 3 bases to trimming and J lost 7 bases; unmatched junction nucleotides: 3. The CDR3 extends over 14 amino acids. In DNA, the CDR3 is TGCGCCAGCAGTCATGACAGGGTAAATTCACCCCTCCACTTT. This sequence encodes CASSHDRVNSPLHF.

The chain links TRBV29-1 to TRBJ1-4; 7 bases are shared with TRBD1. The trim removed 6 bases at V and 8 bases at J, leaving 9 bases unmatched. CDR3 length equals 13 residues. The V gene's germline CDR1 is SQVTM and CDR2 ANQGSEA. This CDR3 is CSVRGTDIEKLFF. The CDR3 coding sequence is TGCAGCGTCCGCGGGACAGATATAGAAAAACTGTTTTTT.

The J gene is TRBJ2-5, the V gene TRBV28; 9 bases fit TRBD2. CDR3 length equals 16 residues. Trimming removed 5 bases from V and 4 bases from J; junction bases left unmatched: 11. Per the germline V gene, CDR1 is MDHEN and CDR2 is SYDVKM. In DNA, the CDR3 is TGTGCCAGCAGTCCACCCCGAGGAGCGGGAGGAGAGACCCAGTACTTC. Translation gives CASSPPRGAGGETQYF.

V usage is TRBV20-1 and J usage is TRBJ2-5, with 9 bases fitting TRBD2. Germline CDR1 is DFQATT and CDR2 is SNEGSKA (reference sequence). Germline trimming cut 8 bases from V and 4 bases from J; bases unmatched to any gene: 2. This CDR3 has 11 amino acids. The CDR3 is CSPGLAETQYF. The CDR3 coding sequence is TGCAGTCCGGGACTAGCAGAGACCCAGTACTTC.

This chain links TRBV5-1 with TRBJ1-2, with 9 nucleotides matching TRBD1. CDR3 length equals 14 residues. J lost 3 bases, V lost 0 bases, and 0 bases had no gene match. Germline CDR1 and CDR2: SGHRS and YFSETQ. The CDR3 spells CASSLGTGDYGYTF. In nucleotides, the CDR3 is TGCGCCAGCAGCTTGGGGACAGGGGACTATGGCTACACCTTC.